This T cell receptor (beta chain) was sequenced during a study of T-cell reconstitution after alpha-beta-depleted transplantation in children. V trimming: 0 bases; J trimming: 6 bases; junction bases outside the gene matches: 8. CDR3 length: 16 amino acids. Germline loops: CDR1 MGHRA, CDR2 YSYEKL. Unique molecular identifiers were incorporated during preparation of the TCRbeta library. One entry per CDR3 protein results from TCRdb running MiXCR on the PCR reads. In the table there are over 400,000 distinct CDR3 sequences, around 13% of which are singletons. This chain joins TRBV4-1 and TRBJ2-3; 8 nucleotides agree with TRBD2. The TCR was taken from a human donor who donated a stem cell graft to a child with combined immunodeficiency. This specimen was PBMCs from the stem cell graft donor, taken from the stem cell graft. The CDR3 DNA sequence: TGCGCCAGCAGCCAAGATTCCGGGACTAGTGCGGATACGCAGTATTTT. Residues: CASSQDSGTSADTQYF.